The following is a T cell receptor beta chain sequence with its context. What it binds is not known. The data originate from a study of cytomegalovirus exposure and HLA in healthy donors. Study conclusions and caveats: Among TCR beta chains, those listed as cytomegalovirus-associated numbered fewer than 200.

Assay: immunoSEQ multiplex PCR; the TCRdb copy retains only in-frame clones and omits some. Of some 80,000 clones listed, roughly 94% are singletons. The CDR3 covers 10 residues. The germline V gene encodes CDR1 DFQATT and CDR2 SNEGSKA (reference sequence). The V end was cut by 0 bases, the J end by 5 bases, with 2 bases between. From the roughly 120-subject validation cohort, which was separate from the roughly 610-subject first cohort, the donors were drawn. Sequencing was done on a sample of PBMCs. The sequence was obtained from a woman younger than 30 in good health and CMV-seronegative. The J gene is TRBJ2-7, the V gene TRBV20-1, with D unresolved. In nucleotides, the CDR3 is TGCAGTGCTAGAGACGACGAGCAGTACTTC. Translating it yields CSARDDEQYF.